A selection of T cell receptor beta chains follows, all from one sample in a study of blood T cell repertoires in COVID-19. Assay: immunoSEQ multiplex PCR; the TCRdb copy retains only in-frame clones and omits some. The profile shows over 150,000 clones, approximately 87% of them singletons. The material sequenced was peripheral blood. Source of these receptors: a woman in her 70s with COVID-19, enrolled during active disease. Both conserved end residues are part of each CDR3. The D gene is left open where the match is weak.

J: TRBJ1-4; V: TRBV28; D: NA; CDR3: CASSLRQVTEKLFF; DNA: TGTGCCAGCAGCTTAAGACAAGTAACTGAAAAACTGTTTTTT
J: TRBJ1-2; V: TRBV5-1; D: NA; CDR3: CASKHYAANYGYTF; DNA: TGCGCCAGCAAACATTACGCGGCTAACTATGGCTACACCTTC
J: TRBJ2-3; V: TRBV18; D: NA; CDR3: CASSPGLGTDTQYF; DNA: TGTGCCAGCTCACCCGGACTTGGCACAGATACGCAGTATTTT
J: TRBJ1-2; V: TRBV6-1; D: NA; CDR3: CASSEARIYGYTF; DNA: TGTGCCAGCAGTGAAGCGCGGATTTATGGCTACACCTTC
J: TRBJ1-3; V: TRBV7-2; D: NA; CDR3: CASSLEVRAGRRGNTIYF; DNA: TGTGCCAGCAGCTTAGAGGTCCGCGCAGGCCGCCGAGGAAACACCATATATTTT
J: TRBJ2-3; V: TRBV11-2; D: TRBD2; CDR3: CASGTGLASTDTQYF; DNA: TGTGCCAGCGGGACTGGACTAGCGAGCACAGATACGCAGTATTTT
J: TRBJ2-7; V: TRBV2; D: NA; CDR3: CASRFQGNSYEQYF; DNA: TGTGCCAGCAGGTTCCAGGGTAACTCATACGAGCAGTACTTC
J: TRBJ2-7; V: TRBV28; D: TRBD1; CDR3: CASSGGRDRAFLRYEQYF; DNA: TGTGCCAGCAGTGGGGGGAGGGACAGGGCTTTCCTCCGCTACGAGCAGTACTTC
J: TRBJ2-1; V: TRBV2; D: TRBD2; CDR3: CASSGTSVGQFF; DNA: TGTGCCAGCAGTGGCACTAGCGTGGGGCAGTTCTTC
J: TRBJ2-7; V: TRBV11-2; D: TRBD1; CDR3: CASSLRTGGYEQYF; DNA: TGTGCCAGCAGCTTAAGGACAGGGGGCTACGAGCAGTACTTC
J: TRBJ2-5; V: TRBV2; D: NA; CDR3: CASNTLAYQETQYF; DNA: TGTGCCAGCAACACTCTAGCCTACCAAGAGACCCAGTACTTC
J: TRBJ2-6; V: TRBV9; D: NA; CDR3: CASSSTGLFEANVLTF; DNA: TGTGCCAGCAGCTCCACGGGACTCTTCGAGGCCAACGTCCTGACTTTC
J: TRBJ1-5; V: TRBV6-5; D: NA; CDR3: CASSFDRNQPQHF; DNA: TGTGCCAGCAGCTTCGACAGAAATCAGCCCCAGCATTTT